Detailed here is one TCR beta chain. Its antigen is unidentified. The data derive from a study of shared clonotypes between healthy human individuals. The length of the CDR3 is 17 residues. The V gene's germline CDR1 is SQVTM and CDR2 ANQGSEA. The V and J ends lost 1 base and 5 bases, in that order; junction bases with no gene match: 7. Study-level points and caveats: Clonotype sharing across several donors was observed for roughly 5% of naive CD4 clonotypes. Across subsets, estimated richness was generally greater for naive than for memory populations.

Adult Caucasians living in Nashville, Tennessee made up all of the donors. Sequencing was performed with immunoSEQ multiplex PCR; in TCRdb, only in-frame clones are kept and a portion is missing. The table includes a few million clones, approximately 95% detected once. The chain recombines TRBV29-1 with TRBJ2-5; 16 nucleotides agree with TRBD2. The TCR originated in a man aged 18-30 years in good health. Some clones in this sample may be carry-over from other donors' samples. The specimen was naive CD4+ T cells from PBMCs. Subset indicated: CD45RA+ positively selected. CDR3 amino acids: CSVEAGLAGGIFETQYF. The CDR3 bases are TGCAGCGTTGAAGCGGGACTAGCGGGAGGGATTTTTGAGACCCAGTACTTC.